This T cell receptor (beta chain) originates from a study of blood T cell repertoires in COVID-19. Study overall: There were acute and convalescent COVID-19 samples, and they came from the United States, Italy and Spain.

CDR1 and CDR2 from the germline V gene are MNHEY and SMNVEV (reference sequence). CDR3 size: 15 residues. The V gene end was trimmed by 5 bases and the J gene end by 6 bases; junction bases not matched to a gene: 7. Seattle patients were enrolled while actively infected and followed longitudinally. Method: immunoSEQ multiplex PCR; TCRdb's copy keeps in-frame clones and lacks some. The table lists 250,000 or so clones, roughly 90% of them singletons. Sequencing used peripheral blood. The V gene is TRBV27, the J gene TRBJ2-1; 10 positions match TRBD2. The sequence was obtained from a woman aged 55-69 years with COVID-19, enrolled during active disease. The CDR3 sequence: CASSPSGGVGNEQFF. The CDR3 DNA sequence: TGTGCCAGCAGTCCAAGCGGGGGGGTAGGCAATGAGCAGTTCTTC.